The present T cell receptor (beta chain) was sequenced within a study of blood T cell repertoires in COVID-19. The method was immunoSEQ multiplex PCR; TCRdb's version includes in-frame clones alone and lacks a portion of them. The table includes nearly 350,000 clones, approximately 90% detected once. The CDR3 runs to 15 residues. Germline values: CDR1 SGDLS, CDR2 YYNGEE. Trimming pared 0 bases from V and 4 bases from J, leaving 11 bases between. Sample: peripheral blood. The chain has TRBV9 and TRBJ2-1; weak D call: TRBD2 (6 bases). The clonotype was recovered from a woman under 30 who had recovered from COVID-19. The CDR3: CASSVGSGEYNEQFF. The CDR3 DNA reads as TGTGCCAGCAGCGTAGGCTCGGGGGAATACAATGAGCAGTTCTTC.